The subject of this entry is one T cell receptor beta chain. This sample is drawn from a study of blood T cell repertoires in COVID-19. Study-wide context: Researchers got acute and convalescent COVID-19 samples from the United States, Italy and Spain.

The CDR3 spans 12 residues. Between the trimmed V and J ends, which lost 5 bases and 13 bases, there was a span of 17 bases. In germline, CDR1 is GTSNPN, CDR2 SVGIG (reference sequence). Recruitment covered 25 or so US areas and drew participants whose ages spanned about 18 to 100 years. Cohorts were based on clinical histories the participants reported. Libraries were prepared by immunoSEQ multiplex PCR; TCRdb keeps only in-frame clonotypes and omits some of them. The sample records some 210,000 clones, roughly 87% being singletons. The sample taken for sequencing was PBMCs or T cells enriched from blood (not recorded which). This clonotype was obtained from a man younger than 30 with acute COVID-19. The chain carries TRBV30 and TRBJ1-4; D unresolved. CDR3 sequence: CAWSGAQLGLFF. Written as DNA, the CDR3 is TGTGCCTGGTCGGGAGCCCAGCTGGGACTGTTTTTT.